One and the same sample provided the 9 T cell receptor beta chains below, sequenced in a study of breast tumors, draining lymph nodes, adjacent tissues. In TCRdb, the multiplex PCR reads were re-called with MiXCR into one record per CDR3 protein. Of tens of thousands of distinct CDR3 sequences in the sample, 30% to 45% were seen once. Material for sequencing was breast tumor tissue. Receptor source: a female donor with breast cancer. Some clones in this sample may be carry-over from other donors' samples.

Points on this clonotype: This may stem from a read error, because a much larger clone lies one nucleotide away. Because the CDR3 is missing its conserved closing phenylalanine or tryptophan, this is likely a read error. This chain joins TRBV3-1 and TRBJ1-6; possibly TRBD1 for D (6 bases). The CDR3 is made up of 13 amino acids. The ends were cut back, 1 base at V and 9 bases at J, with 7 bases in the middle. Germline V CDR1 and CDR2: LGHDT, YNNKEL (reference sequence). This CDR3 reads CASSQVRGSPLHS. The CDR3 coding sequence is TGTGCCAGCAGCCAAGTCAGGGGTTCACCCCTCCACTCT.

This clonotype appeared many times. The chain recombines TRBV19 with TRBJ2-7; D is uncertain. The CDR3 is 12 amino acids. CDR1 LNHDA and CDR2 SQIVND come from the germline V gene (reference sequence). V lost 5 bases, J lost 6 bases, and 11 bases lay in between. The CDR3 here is CASSAEFGEQYF. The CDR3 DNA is TGTGCCAGTAGTGCAGAGTTCGGCGAGCAGTACTTC.

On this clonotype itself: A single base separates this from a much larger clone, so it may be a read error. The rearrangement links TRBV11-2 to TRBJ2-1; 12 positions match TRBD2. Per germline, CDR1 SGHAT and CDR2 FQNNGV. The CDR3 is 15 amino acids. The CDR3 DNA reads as TGTGCCAGCGGCTTAGCCGGACTAGCGGGAAATGAGCAGTTCTTC. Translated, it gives CASGLAGLAGNEQFF. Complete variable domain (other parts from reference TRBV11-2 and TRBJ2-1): EAGVAQSPRYKIIEKRQSVAFWCNPISGHATLYWYQQILGQGPKLLIQFQNNGVVDDSQLPKDRFSAERLKGVDSTLKIQPAKLEDSAVYLCASGLAGLAGNEQFFGPGTRLTVL.

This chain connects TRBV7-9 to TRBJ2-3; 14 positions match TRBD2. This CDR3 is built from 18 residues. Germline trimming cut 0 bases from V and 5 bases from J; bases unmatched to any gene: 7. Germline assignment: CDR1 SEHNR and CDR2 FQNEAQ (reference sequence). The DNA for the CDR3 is TGTGCCAGCAGCTTAGCGTCGACTAGCGGGAGGGCCGTAGATACGCAGTATTTT. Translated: CASSLASTSGRAVDTQYF.

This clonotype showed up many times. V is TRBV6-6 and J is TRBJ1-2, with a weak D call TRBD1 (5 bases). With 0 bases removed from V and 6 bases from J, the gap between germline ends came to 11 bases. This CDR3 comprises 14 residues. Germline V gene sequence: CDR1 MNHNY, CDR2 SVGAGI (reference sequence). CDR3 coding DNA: TGTGCCAGCAGTTACTCCGACAGCCAGGATGGCTACACCTTC. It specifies CASSYSDSQDGYTF.

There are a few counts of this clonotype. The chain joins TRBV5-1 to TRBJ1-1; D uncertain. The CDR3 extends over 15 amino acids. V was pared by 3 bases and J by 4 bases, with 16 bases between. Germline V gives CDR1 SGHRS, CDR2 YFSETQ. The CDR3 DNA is TGCGCCAGCAGCTATGACCCCGGAGGTACCACTGAAGCTTTCTTT. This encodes CASSYDPGGTTEAFF.

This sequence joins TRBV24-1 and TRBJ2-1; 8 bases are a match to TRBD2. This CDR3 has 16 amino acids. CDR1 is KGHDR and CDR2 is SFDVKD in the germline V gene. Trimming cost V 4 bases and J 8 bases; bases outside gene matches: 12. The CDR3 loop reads CATSEPSGTRDHEQFF. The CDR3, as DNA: TGTGCCACCAGTGAGCCGTCTGGGACTAGGGATCATGAGCAGTTCTTC.

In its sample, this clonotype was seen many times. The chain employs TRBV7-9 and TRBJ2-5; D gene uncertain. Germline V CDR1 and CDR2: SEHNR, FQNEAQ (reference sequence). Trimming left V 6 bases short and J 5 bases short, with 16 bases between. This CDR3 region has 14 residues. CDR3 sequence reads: CASSTARSWETQYF. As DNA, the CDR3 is TGTGCCAGCAGTACCGCTCGGAGTTGGGAGACCCAGTACTTC. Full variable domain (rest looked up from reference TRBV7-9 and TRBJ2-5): DTGVSQNPRHKITKRGQNVTFRCDPISEHNRLYWYRQTLGQGPEFLTYFQNEAQLEKSRLLSDRFSAERPKGSFSTLEIQRTEQGDSAMYLCASSTARSWETQYFGPGTRLLVL.

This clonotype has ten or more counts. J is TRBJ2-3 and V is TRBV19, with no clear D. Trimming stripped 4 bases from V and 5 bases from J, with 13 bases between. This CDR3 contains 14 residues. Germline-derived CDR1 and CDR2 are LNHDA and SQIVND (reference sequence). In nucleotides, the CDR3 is TGTGCCAGTAGTACCTTCCGGACGGGAGATACGCAGTATTTT. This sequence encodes CASSTFRTGDTQYF.